The present TCR beta chain was sequenced within a study of vaccination effects on CD4 cells after COVID-19. The CDR3 has 15 residues. The ends were cut back, 0 bases at V and 3 bases at J, with 12 bases in the middle. Germline V gene data show CDR1 as LGHNA and CDR2 as YSLEER. As concerns this clone: The antigen remains undetermined.

Under the ViraFEST assay, PBMC were stimulated with viral peptide pools so that antigen-specific CD4+ T cells expanded. Sequencing was performed afterwards. The authors isolated CD4+ T cells after around 11 days of culture. The person's infection with SARS-CoV-2, confirmed by PCR, took place between March and December 2020. Cultures used 2 million to 2.5 million PBMC per well, around 9 IU/ml IL-2 and approximately 10 ug/ml peptides. Produced via immunoSEQ multiplex PCR; TCRdb's table is partial and in-frame only. The table lists fewer than 40,000 clones, approximately 72% of them singletons. The TCR sequence derives from a human donor who had a prior SARS-CoV-2 infection. The chain has TRBV4-3 and TRBJ2-7; D perhaps matches TRBD1 (6 bases). Sequencing was performed on CD4+ T cells from PBMCs cultured with a peptide pool, taken before COVID-19 vaccination. For the CDR3, the DNA is TGCGCCAGCAGCCAAGACCTGGGGGACAACTACGAGCAGTACTTC. Translated: CASSQDLGDNYEQYF.